This is a list of T cell receptor beta chains from one sample in a study of T cells after yellow fever vaccination. TCRdb itself ran the 5' RACE reads through MiXCR, one entry per CDR3 protein. The table records about 310,000 distinct CDR3 sequences, around 4% of them present only once. Sample: PBMCs, taken on the day of the yellow fever booster vaccination. These receptors were collected from a man younger than 30 who received the YFV17D yellow fever vaccine. CDR3s include the opening cysteine and the closing phenylalanine or tryptophan. A D gene is named only where the DNA matches it firmly. Part of the rows lack a size; the others show once, few, many or a class for expanded clones.

j_gene	abundance	v_gene	d_gene	CDR3aa	CDR3nt
TRBJ2-2	many	TRBV5-1	TRBD2	CASSPHPGSGGDTGELFF	TGCGCCAGCAGCCCGCACCCCGGTAGCGGGGGGGACACCGGGGAGCTGTTTTTT
TRBJ2-3	few	TRBV5-5	TRBD2	CASSFVSSGDTQYF	TGTGCCAGCAGCTTCGTCTCTAGCGGGGATACGCAGTATTTT
TRBJ1-2	few	TRBV4-2	NA	CASSQGQGRADYGYTF	TGTGCCAGCAGCCAGGGACAAGGACGGGCGGACTATGGCTACACCTTC
TRBJ2-2	many	TRBV27	TRBD2	CASSPGLVGTGELFF	TGTGCCAGCAGTCCGGGACTAGTTGGAACCGGGGAGCTGTTTTTT
TRBJ1-2	many	TRBV18	NA	CASSPPARENYGYTF	TGTGCCAGCTCACCACCGGCCAGGGAGAACTATGGCTACACCTTC
TRBJ1-4	NA	TRBV5-1	NA	CASSREYTNEKLFF	TGCGCCAGCAGTCGGGAGTATACTAATGAAAAACTGTTTTTT
TRBJ1-2	few	TRBV19	NA	CASSRDAYGYTF	TGTGCCAGTAGTCGGGACGCTTATGGCTACACCTTC
TRBJ2-5	many	TRBV10-3	TRBD1	CAISDRGRETQYF	TGTGCCATCAGTGACAGGGGGCGGGAGACCCAGTACTTC
TRBJ1-1	many	TRBV5-5	NA	CASSEGRMNTEAFF	TGTGCCAGCAGCGAGGGACGGATGAACACTGAAGCTTTCTTT
TRBJ1-6	NA	TRBV15	TRBD1	CATSGDRGISPLHF	TGTGCCACCAGCGGAGACAGGGGGATTTCACCCCTCCACTTT
TRBJ1-3	few	TRBV28	NA	CASSFGYEDGNTIYF	TGTGCCAGCAGTTTTGGCTACGAGGACGGAAACACCATATATTTT
TRBJ2-3	many	TRBV20-1	TRBD2	CSARSPTSGGPDTQYF	TGCAGTGCTAGATCCCCGACTAGCGGGGGGCCAGATACGCAGTATTTT
TRBJ1-1	NA	TRBV29-1	TRBD1	CSAQGTGLLDAFF	TGCAGCGCCCAAGGGACAGGGTTGTTGGATGCTTTCTTT
TRBJ1-5	few	TRBV5-5	NA	CASSFVAEQPQHF	TGTGCCAGCAGCTTTGTTGCGGAACAGCCCCAGCATTTT
TRBJ2-3	NA	TRBV5-4	NA	CASSLGVSGGTDTQYF	TGTGCCAGCAGCTTGGGGGTTTCGGGCGGGACAGATACGCAGTATTTT
TRBJ1-2	NA	TRBV4-3	NA	CASSQDRVVASGYTF	TGCGCCAGCAGCCAAGATCGGGTGGTGGCGAGTGGCTACACCTTC
TRBJ2-7	many	TRBV6-6	NA	CASSPLPGVSAYEQYF	TGTGCCAGCAGTCCACTTCCCGGGGTTTCGGCCTACGAGCAGTACTTC
TRBJ2-3	few	TRBV20-1	NA	CSASLQASTDTQYF	TGCAGTGCTAGTCTACAGGCGAGCACAGATACGCAGTATTTT
TRBJ1-6	many	TRBV5-1	TRBD1	CASSRGQGVSNSPLHF	TGCGCCAGCAGTCGGGGACAGGGGGTGTCTAATTCACCCCTCCACTTT
TRBJ2-5	many	TRBV20-1	NA	CSARDTLEYQETQYF	TGCAGTGCTAGAGATACGCTCGAGTACCAAGAGACCCAGTACTTC
TRBJ2-1	many	TRBV5-1	NA	CASSLQHGSSYNEQFF	TGCGCCAGCAGCTTACAACACGGGAGCTCCTACAATGAGCAGTTCTTC
TRBJ1-3	many	TRBV5-4	NA	CASSLGASGNTIYF	TGTGCCAGCAGCTTGGGGGCCTCTGGAAACACCATATATTTT
TRBJ2-7	NA	TRBV6-2/TRBV6-3	NA	CASSSNRWYEQYF	TGTGCCAGCAGTTCTAACAGGTGGTACGAGCAGTACTTC
TRBJ2-3	NA	TRBV3-1	TRBD2	CASSLGLAINTDTQYF	TGTGCCAGCAGCCTGGGACTAGCGATAAACACAGATACGCAGTATTTT
TRBJ1-2	many	TRBV6-1	TRBD1	CASSEMGTGRISYTF	TGTGCCAGCAGTGAAATGGGGACAGGGAGGATTAGCTACACCTTC
TRBJ2-2	many	TRBV5-1	TRBD2	CASSSGLAGGLNTGELFF	TGCGCCAGCAGCTCGGGACTAGCGGGGGGCCTGAACACCGGGGAGCTGTTTTTT
TRBJ2-1	few	TRBV28	TRBD1	CASRARQGYNEQFF	TGTGCCAGCAGGGCCCGACAGGGGTACAATGAGCAGTTCTTC
TRBJ1-1	few	TRBV4-1	TRBD1	CASSLFPGQGWYTEAFF	TGCGCCAGCAGCCTATTTCCGGGACAGGGGTGGTACACTGAAGCTTTCTTT
TRBJ2-3	few	TRBV4-3	TRBD2	CASSRGLAVMADTQYF	TGCGCCAGCAGCCGGGGACTAGCGGTTATGGCAGATACGCAGTATTTT
TRBJ1-6	many	TRBV19	NA	CASSPAGRASPLHF	TGTGCCAGTAGTCCAGCAGGTCGGGCTTCACCCCTCCACTTT
TRBJ2-1	NA	TRBV20-1	TRBD2	CSARDRGGLAGALSYNEQFF	TGCAGTGCTAGAGATCGTGGGGGACTAGCGGGGGCCCTCTCCTACAATGAGCAGTTCTTC
TRBJ2-1	many	TRBV12-3/TRBV12-4	NA	CASSLADEQFF	TGTGCCAGCAGCTTGGCCGATGAGCAGTTCTTC
TRBJ2-3	many	TRBV3-1	NA	CASSPPLGARTDTQYF	TGTGCCAGCAGCCCCCCTTTGGGGGCCCGCACAGATACGCAGTATTTT
TRBJ1-1	NA	TRBV9	TRBD1	CASSLTGGADTEAFF	TGTGCCAGCAGCTTGACAGGGGGCGCGGACACTGAAGCTTTCTTT
TRBJ2-5	many	TRBV7-2	NA	CASSLRVYQETQYF	TGTGCCAGCAGCTTACGGGTGTACCAAGAGACCCAGTACTTC
TRBJ2-1	many	TRBV7-3	NA	CASSYGSWSSYNEQFF	TGTGCCAGCAGTTACGGCTCCTGGAGCTCCTACAATGAGCAGTTCTTC
TRBJ2-7	NA	TRBV4-3	NA	CASSQERLRAGKTYEQYF	TGCGCCAGCAGCCAAGAACGGTTACGGGCAGGCAAGACCTACGAGCAGTACTTC
TRBJ2-5	few	TRBV7-2	TRBD1	CASSLARDRVGETQYF	TGTGCCAGCAGCTTAGCTCGGGACAGGGTAGGAGAGACCCAGTACTTC
TRBJ1-4	many	TRBV5-1	NA	CASSLGRASANEKLFF	TGCGCCAGCAGCTTGGGGCGTGCATCGGCTAATGAAAAACTGTTTTTT
TRBJ2-2	many	TRBV4-3	NA	CASSQKAVSNTGELFF	TGCGCCAGCAGCCAAAAGGCGGTTTCGAACACCGGGGAGCTGTTTTTT
TRBJ2-3	many	TRBV3-1	NA	CASSQEGGTDTQYF	TGTGCCAGCAGCCAAGAGGGGGGCACAGATACGCAGTATTTT
TRBJ2-5	many	TRBV5-1	TRBD2	CASSFGIAGGLWVETQYF	TGCGCCAGCAGCTTCGGAATAGCGGGGGGGCTTTGGGTCGAGACCCAGTACTTC
TRBJ1-1	many	TRBV20-1	TRBD1	CSALDRPAEAFF	TGCAGTGCTTTGGACAGGCCCGCCGAAGCTTTCTTT
TRBJ2-1	many	TRBV20-1	TRBD1	CSARNPTGATYNEQFF	TGCAGTGCCAGAAACCCTACAGGGGCCACCTACAATGAGCAGTTCTTC
TRBJ1-6	NA	TRBV4-1	NA	CASSPRTEPGHSPLHF	TGCGCCAGCAGCCCCCGGACAGAACCTGGGCATTCACCCCTCCACTTT
TRBJ2-5	many	TRBV7-2	TRBD2	CASSSLGASGGETQYF	TGTGCCAGCAGCTCCCTTGGGGCTAGCGGGGGAGAGACCCAGTACTTC
TRBJ2-2	NA	TRBV5-1	NA	CASSLVIGDAGELFF	TGCGCCAGCAGCTTGGTCATAGGGGACGCCGGGGAGCTGTTTTTT
TRBJ2-3	many	TRBV5-1	NA	CASSRGRDTQYF	TGCGCCAGCAGCCGCGGCCGGGATACGCAGTATTTT